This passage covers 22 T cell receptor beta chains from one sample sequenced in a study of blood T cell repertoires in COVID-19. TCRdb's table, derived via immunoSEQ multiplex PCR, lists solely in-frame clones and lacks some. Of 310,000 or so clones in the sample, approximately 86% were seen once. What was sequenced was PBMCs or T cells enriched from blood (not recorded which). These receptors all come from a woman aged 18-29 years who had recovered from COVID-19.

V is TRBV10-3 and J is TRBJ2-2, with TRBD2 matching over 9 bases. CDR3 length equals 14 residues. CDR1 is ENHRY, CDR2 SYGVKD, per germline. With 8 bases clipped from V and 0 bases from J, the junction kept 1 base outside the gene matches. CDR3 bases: TGTGCCATCCTAGCGGGACCGAACACCGGGGAGCTGTTTTTT. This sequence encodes CAILAGPNTGELFF.

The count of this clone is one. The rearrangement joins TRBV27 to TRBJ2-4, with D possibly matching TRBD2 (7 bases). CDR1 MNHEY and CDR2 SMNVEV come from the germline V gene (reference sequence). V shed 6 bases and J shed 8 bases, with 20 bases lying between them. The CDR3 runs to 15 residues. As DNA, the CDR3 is TGTGCCAGCAGCTCCCAAGGGGGGAGGGGTTACATTCAGTACTTC. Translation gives CASSSQGGRGYIQYF.

CDR3 loop: CASSLSSRGGDYGYTF. Here the CDR3 DNA reads TGTGCCAGCAGCTTATCGTCAAGAGGCGGGGACTATGGCTACACCTTC. V gene TRBV5-5 combines with J gene TRBJ1-2; no definite D call. Germline loops: CDR1 SGHKS, CDR2 YYEKEE (reference sequence). V was cut by 2 bases and J by 3 bases, with 17 bases left in between. This CDR3 is 16 amino acids long.

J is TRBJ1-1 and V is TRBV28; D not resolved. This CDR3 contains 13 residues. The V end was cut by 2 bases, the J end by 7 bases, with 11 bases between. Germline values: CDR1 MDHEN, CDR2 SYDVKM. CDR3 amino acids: CASSLGRWNEAFF. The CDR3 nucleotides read TGTGCCAGCAGTTTAGGGAGATGGAATGAAGCTTTCTTT.

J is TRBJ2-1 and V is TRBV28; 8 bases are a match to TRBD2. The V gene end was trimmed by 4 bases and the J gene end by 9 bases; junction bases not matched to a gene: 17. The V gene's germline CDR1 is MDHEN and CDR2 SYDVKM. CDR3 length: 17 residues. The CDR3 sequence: CASSSQREWFPGGEQFF. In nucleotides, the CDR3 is TGTGCCAGCAGTTCCCAGCGGGAGTGGTTCCCTGGGGGTGAGCAGTTCTTC. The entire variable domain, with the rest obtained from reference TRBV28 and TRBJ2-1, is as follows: DVKVTQSSRYLVKRTGEKVFLECVQDMDHENMFWYRQDPGLGLRLIYFSYDVKMKEKGDIPEGYSVSREKKERFSLILESASTNQTSMYLCASSSQREWFPGGEQFFGPGTRLTVL.

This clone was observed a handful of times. In DNA, the CDR3 is TGTGCCAGCAGCCATAATGGACAGGAAAATGGCTACACCTTC. It codes for CASSHNGQENGYTF. The chain links TRBV3-1 (or the pseudogene TRBV3-2) to TRBJ1-2, with TRBD1 matching over 7 bases. Per germline, CDR1 LGHDT and CDR2 YNNKEL (reference sequence). The CDR3 consists of 14 residues. Germline trimming cut 3 bases from V and 6 bases from J; bases unmatched to any gene: 7.

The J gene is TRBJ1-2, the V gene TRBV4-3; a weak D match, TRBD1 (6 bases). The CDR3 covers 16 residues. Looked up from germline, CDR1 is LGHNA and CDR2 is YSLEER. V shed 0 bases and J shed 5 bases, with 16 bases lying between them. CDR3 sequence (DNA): TGCGCCAGCAGCCAAGACCCCGGGGGGGGCAGATATGGCTACACCTTC. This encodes CASSQDPGGGRYGYTF.

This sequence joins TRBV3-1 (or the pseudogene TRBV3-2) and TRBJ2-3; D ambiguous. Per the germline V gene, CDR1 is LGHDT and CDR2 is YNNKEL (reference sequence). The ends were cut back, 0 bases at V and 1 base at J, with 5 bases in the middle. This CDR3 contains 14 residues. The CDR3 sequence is CASSQESRTDTQYF. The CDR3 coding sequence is TGTGCCAGCAGCCAAGAATCTCGCACAGATACGCAGTATTTT.

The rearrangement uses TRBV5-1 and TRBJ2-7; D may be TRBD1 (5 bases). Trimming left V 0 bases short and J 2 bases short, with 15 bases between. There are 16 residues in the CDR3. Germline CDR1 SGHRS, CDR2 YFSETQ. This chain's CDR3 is CASSLGATDPPYEQYF. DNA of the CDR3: TGCGCCAGCAGCTTGGGAGCGACAGACCCACCCTACGAGCAGTACTTC.

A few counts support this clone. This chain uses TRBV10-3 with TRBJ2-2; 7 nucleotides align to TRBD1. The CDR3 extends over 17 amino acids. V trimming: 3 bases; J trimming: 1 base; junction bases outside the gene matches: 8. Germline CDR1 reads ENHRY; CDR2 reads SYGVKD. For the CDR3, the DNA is TGTGCCATCAGTGATCCGGGACAGAACAAGAACACCGGGGAGCTGTTTTTT. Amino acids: CAISDPGQNKNTGELFF.

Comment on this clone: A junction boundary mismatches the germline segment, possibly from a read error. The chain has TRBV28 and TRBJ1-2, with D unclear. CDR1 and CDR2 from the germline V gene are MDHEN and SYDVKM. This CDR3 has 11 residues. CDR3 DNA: TGTGCCAGCAGGTCCGAACGGCGAGGTTACTTC. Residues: CASRSERRGYF.

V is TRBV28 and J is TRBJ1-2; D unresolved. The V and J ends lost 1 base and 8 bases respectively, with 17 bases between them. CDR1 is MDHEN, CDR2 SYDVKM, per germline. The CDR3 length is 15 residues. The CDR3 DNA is TGTGCCAGCAGTTTATTAGGTCACCCCGAGGAGGGCTACACCTTC. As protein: CASSLLGHPEEGYTF.

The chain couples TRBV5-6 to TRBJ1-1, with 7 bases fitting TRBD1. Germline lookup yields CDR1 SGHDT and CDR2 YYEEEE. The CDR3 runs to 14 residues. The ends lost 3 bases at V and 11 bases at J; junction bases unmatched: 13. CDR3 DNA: TGTGCCAGCAGCTCGGCGGGCCTACAGGGGAGGGCTTTCTTT. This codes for CASSSAGLQGRAFF. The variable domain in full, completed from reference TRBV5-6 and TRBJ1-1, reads DAGVTQSPTHLIKTRGQQVTLRCSPKSGHDTVSWYQQALGQGPQFIFQYYEEEERQRGNFPDRFSGHQFPNYSSELNVNALLLGDSALYLCASSSAGLQGRAFFGQGTRLTVV.

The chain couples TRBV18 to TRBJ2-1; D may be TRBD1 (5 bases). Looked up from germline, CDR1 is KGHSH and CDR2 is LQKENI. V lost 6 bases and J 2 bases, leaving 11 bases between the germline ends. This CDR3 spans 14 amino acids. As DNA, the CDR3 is TGTGCCAGCTCTAGACAGCCACCCTACAATGAGCAGTTCTTC. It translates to CASSRQPPYNEQFF.

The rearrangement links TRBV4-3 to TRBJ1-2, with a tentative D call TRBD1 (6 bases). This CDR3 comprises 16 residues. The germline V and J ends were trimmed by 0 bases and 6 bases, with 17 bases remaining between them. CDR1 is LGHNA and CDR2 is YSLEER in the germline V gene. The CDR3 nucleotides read TGCGCCAGCAGCCAAGATAGGGGGACGGGGTGGAATGGCTACACCTTC. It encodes CASSQDRGTGWNGYTF.

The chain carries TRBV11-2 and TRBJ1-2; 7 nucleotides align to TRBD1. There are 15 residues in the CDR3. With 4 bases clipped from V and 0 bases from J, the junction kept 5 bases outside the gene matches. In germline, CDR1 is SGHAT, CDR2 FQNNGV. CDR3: CASSSNRGTNYGYTF. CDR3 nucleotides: TGTGCCAGCAGCTCAAACAGGGGTACTAACTATGGCTACACCTTC.

DNA of the CDR3: TGTGCCAGCAGCGCGCAGGGTAACACTGAAGCTTTCTTT. It codes for CASSAQGNTEAFF. The genes are TRBV16 and TRBJ1-1, with a possible D match to TRBD1 (5 bases). V gave up 5 bases and J gave up 2 bases, with 9 bases separating them. This CDR3 is built from 13 residues. Germline lookup yields CDR1 KGHSY and CDR2 FQNENV.

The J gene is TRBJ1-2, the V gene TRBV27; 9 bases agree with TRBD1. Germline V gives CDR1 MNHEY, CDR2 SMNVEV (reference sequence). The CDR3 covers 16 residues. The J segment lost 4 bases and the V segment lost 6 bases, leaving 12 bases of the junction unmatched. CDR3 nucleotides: TGTGCCAGCAGAACACAGGGGGCTCTTGATAGCTATGGCTACACCTTC. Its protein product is CASRTQGALDSYGYTF.

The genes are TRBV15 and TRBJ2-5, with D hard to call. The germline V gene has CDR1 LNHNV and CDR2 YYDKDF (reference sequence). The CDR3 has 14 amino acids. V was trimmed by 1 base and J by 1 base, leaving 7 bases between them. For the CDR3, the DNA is TGTGCCACCAGCAGAGTGTCAGTCCAAGAGACCCAGTACTTC. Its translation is CATSRVSVQETQYF.

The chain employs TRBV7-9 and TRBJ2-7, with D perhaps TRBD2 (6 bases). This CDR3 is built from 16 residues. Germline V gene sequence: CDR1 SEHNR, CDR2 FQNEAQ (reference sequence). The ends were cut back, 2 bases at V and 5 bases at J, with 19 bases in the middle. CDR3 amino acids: CASSLFSGGFLDEQYF. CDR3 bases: TGTGCCAGCAGCTTATTCTCTGGGGGGTTCCTAGACGAGCAGTACTTC.

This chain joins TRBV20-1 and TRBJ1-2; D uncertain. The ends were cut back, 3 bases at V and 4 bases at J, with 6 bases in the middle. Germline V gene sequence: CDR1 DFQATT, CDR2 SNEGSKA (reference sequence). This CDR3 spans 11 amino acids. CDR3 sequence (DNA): TGCAGTGCTAGTAACAGCTATGGCTACACCTTC. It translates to CSASNSYGYTF.

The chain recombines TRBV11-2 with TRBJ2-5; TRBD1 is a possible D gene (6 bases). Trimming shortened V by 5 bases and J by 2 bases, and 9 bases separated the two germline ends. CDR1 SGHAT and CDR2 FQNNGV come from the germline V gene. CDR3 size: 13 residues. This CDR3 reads CASSRDTQETQYF. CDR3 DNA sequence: TGTGCCAGCAGCCGGGACACACAAGAGACCCAGTACTTC.